This T cell receptor (beta chain) was captured by sequencing in a study of shared clonotypes between healthy human individuals. This CDR3 is built from 15 residues. J lost 3 bases, V lost 3 bases, and 5 bases had no gene match. Germline loops: CDR1 SGDLS, CDR2 YYNGEE. CD8 memory fractions consisted of CD45RO+ and CCR7-negative CD45RA+ TemRA cells together. As regards this clone: Its antigen is currently unknown.

The repertoire was sequenced with immunoSEQ multiplex PCR; TCRdb's copy has only in-frame clones and lacks some. The sample lists 90,000 to 120,000 clones; roughly two thirds were seen once. Overall study findings and caveats: Exclusively blood specimens were collected; tissue repertoires likely differ.

Material: memory CD8+ T cells sorted from blood. Subset indicated: CD45RO+ cells pooled with CCR7-negative TemRA cells. The chain combines TRBV9 with TRBJ2-1; 8 bases match TRBD2. This receptor was obtained from a woman aged 30 to 39 in good health. The CDR3 protein is CASSEGLGGYNEQFF. For the CDR3, the DNA is TGTGCCAGCAGCGAGGGACTAGGCGGCTACAATGAGCAGTTCTTC.